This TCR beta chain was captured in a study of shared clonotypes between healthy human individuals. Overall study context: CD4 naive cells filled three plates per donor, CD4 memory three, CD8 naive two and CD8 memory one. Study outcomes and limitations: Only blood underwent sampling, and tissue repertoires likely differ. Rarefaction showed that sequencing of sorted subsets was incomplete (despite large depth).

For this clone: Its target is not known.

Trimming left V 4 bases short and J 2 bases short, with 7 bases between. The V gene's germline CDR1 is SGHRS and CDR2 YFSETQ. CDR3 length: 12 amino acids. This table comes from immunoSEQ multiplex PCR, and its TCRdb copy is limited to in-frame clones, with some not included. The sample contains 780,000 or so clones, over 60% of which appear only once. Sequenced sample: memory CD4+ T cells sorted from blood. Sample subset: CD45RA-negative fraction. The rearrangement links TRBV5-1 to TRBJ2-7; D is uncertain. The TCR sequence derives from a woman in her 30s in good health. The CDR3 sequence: CASSDAAYEQYF. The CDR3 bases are TGCGCCAGCAGCGACGCAGCCTACGAGCAGTACTTC.